One and the same sample provided the 12 T cell receptor beta chains below, sequenced in a study of cytomegalovirus exposure and HLA in healthy donors. The primer mix had 60 Vbeta and 13 Jbeta primers. The assay was immunoSEQ multiplex PCR, and TCRdb's table has in-frame clones only and misses some. The data contain more than 95,000 clones, around 65% of them singletons. The sequenced sample consisted of PBMCs. The receptors come from a woman between 50 and 59 years old in good health and CMV-seronegative.

This clone was counted a few times. The CDR3 coding sequence is TGTGCCAGCAGCCCTACCGGACAGGGCACTGAAGCTTTCTTT. Translating it yields CASSPTGQGTEAFF. This rearrangement joins TRBV7-9 to TRBJ1-1; 8 nucleotides align to TRBD1. The length of the CDR3 is 14 residues. Germline CDR1 and CDR2: SEHNR and FQNEAQ (reference sequence). Trimming removed 5 bases from V and 4 bases from J; junction bases left unmatched: 6.

The chain has TRBV5-4 and TRBJ1-2, with D perhaps TRBD1 (6 bases). Trimming pared 4 bases from V and 5 bases from J, leaving 12 bases between. CDR1 SGHNT and CDR2 YYREEE come from the germline V gene (reference sequence). The length of the CDR3 is 13 residues. The CDR3 region has the DNA TGTGCCAGCAGCGTGGGACACCGGTATGGCTACACCTTC. It codes for CASSVGHRYGYTF.

This clone showed up just a few times. The rearrangement joins TRBV28 to TRBJ1-4; a possible D gene is TRBD1 (6 bases). The CDR3 has 14 residues. The V gene's germline CDR1 is MDHEN and CDR2 SYDVKM. The V end was cut by 3 bases, the J end by 5 bases, with 10 bases between. The CDR3 DNA is TGTGCCAGCAGTTTTGAGGGGGACAATGAAAAACTGTTTTTT. Translating it yields CASSFEGDNEKLFF.

This sequence joins TRBV7-9 and TRBJ2-7; a weak D match, TRBD2 (5 bases). Germline CDR1 and CDR2: SEHNR and FQNEAQ (reference sequence). Trimming removed 0 bases at V and 4 bases at J, with 13 bases between. The CDR3 is made up of 15 amino acids. This CDR3 reads CASSLAGLAVYEQYF. The CDR3 DNA reads TGTGCCAGCAGCTTAGCGGGTCTAGCAGTTTACGAGCAGTACTTC.

This sequence joins TRBV4-1 and TRBJ1-1; a possible D gene is TRBD1 (6 bases). The CDR3 runs 14 residues. The V gene lost 6 bases and the J gene lost 2 bases, with 13 bases spanning the gap. Per germline, CDR1 MGHRA and CDR2 YSYEKL. The CDR3 bases are TGCGCCAGCAGTCCTGTAGGGGGTAACACTGAAGCTTTCTTT. This sequence encodes CASSPVGGNTEAFF.

The chain couples TRBV5-1 to TRBJ2-2; 9 bases line up with TRBD2. V was clipped by 6 bases and J by 3 bases; unmatched bases: 9. This CDR3 comprises 16 residues. Looked up from germline, CDR1 is SGHRS and CDR2 is YFSETQ. The CDR3 nucleotides are TGCGCCAGCAAAGATGGCGGGGGGGCCTACACCGGGGAGCTGTTTTTT. Encoded protein: CASKDGGGAYTGELFF.

The chain uses TRBV5-1 and TRBJ2-7; 9 nucleotides line up with TRBD1. The CDR3 sequence is 15 residues long. The V gene end was trimmed by 4 bases and the J gene end by 1 base; junction bases not matched to a gene: 6. Germline CDR1 is SGHRS and CDR2 is YFSETQ. The CDR3 nucleotides are TGCGCCAGCAGCCCTCCGGGACAGGGTTCCTACGAGCAGTACTTC. This gives the protein CASSPPGQGSYEQYF.

V is TRBV5-1 and J is TRBJ2-3, with 8 nucleotides matching TRBD2. This CDR3 region has 17 residues. The J segment lost 1 base and the V segment lost 4 bases, leaving 11 bases of the junction unmatched. Germline V gene lookup returns CDR1 SGHRS and CDR2 YFSETQ. In DNA form, the CDR3 reads TGCGCCAGCAGCCCCATGAGTGGGACTAGAGGCACAGATACGCAGTATTTT. This gives the protein CASSPMSGTRGTDTQYF.

The V call is TRBV5-1, the J call TRBJ2-5, with 8 bases aligning to TRBD2. CDR3 length: 16 amino acids. CDR1 is SGHRS and CDR2 is YFSETQ in the germline V gene. J was trimmed by 4 bases and V by 2 bases; bases with no gene match: 10. The CDR3 nucleotides read TGCGCCAGCAGCTTAGCGGGGGACCCGAAAGGAGAGACCCAGTACTTC. Translating it yields CASSLAGDPKGETQYF.

This chain links TRBV4-1 with TRBJ2-3, with a tentative D call TRBD1 (6 bases). Germline CDR1 MGHRA, CDR2 YSYEKL. V was clipped by 2 bases and J by 7 bases, with 16 bases between them. CDR3 length: 15 amino acids. The CDR3 DNA sequence: TGCGCCAGCAGCCAATCATTAGGGGGTTCTAATACGCAGTATTTT. The encoded protein is CASSQSLGGSNTQYF.

The CDR3 protein is CASSSVATGELFF. The CDR3 nucleotides are TGCGCCAGCAGCTCAGTAGCCACCGGGGAGCTGTTTTTT. The chain employs TRBV5-1 and TRBJ2-2; D not resolved. CDR3 size: 13 residues. Trimming took off 3 bases at V and 4 bases at J, with 7 bases between the two ends. Germline CDR1 SGHRS, CDR2 YFSETQ. The complete variable domain, with remaining parts taken from reference TRBV5-1 and TRBJ2-2, reads KAGVTQTPRYLIKTRGQQVTLSCSPISGHRSVSWYQQTPGQGLQFLFEYFSETQRNKGNFPGRFSGRQFSNSRSEMNVSTLELGDSALYLCASSSVATGELFFGEGSRLTVL.

The CDR3 here is CASSQDRENTGELFF. DNA for the CDR3: TGCGCCAGCAGCCAGGACAGAGAGAACACCGGGGAGCTGTTTTTT. V is TRBV5-1 and J is TRBJ2-2; a weak D match, TRBD1 (6 bases). From germline, CDR1 is SGHRS and CDR2 YFSETQ. The ends were cut back, 4 bases at V and 1 base at J, with 11 bases in the middle. The CDR3 sequence is 15 residues long.